What follows are 18 T cell receptor beta chains derived from one specimen sequenced in a study of blood T cell repertoires in COVID-19. The repertoire was sequenced with immunoSEQ multiplex PCR; TCRdb's copy has only in-frame clones and lacks some. The sample lists about 210,000 clones, roughly 90% occurring once. Sequencing was carried out using PBMCs or T cells enriched from blood (not recorded which). The receptor set was obtained from a woman under 30 who had recovered from COVID-19.

The rearrangement links TRBV27 to TRBJ2-7, with D maybe TRBD1 (5 bases). CDR3 size: 14 residues. CDR1 and CDR2 (germline): MNHEY, SMNVEV (reference sequence). The V and J ends lost 0 bases and 5 bases respectively, with 11 bases between them. The CDR3 reads CASSLSQGSDEQYF. In nucleotides, the CDR3 is TGTGCCAGCAGTTTATCGCAGGGTTCCGACGAGCAGTACTTC.

The rearrangement uses TRBV5-1 and TRBJ2-7, with D tentatively TRBD1 (6 bases). The V and J ends lost 3 bases and 3 bases respectively, with 13 bases between them. CDR3 length: 14 amino acids. Germline V gives CDR1 SGHRS, CDR2 YFSETQ. DNA for the CDR3: TGCGCCAGCAGCTCCGGGGACATCTTCTACGAGCAGTACTTC. This encodes CASSSGDIFYEQYF. The variable domain in full, completed from reference TRBV5-1 and TRBJ2-7, reads KAGVTQTPRYLIKTRGQQVTLSCSPISGHRSVSWYQQTPGQGLQFLFEYFSETQRNKGNFPGRFSGRQFSNSRSEMNVSTLELGDSALYLCASSSGDIFYEQYFGPGTRLTVT.

The genes are TRBV5-1 and TRBJ2-3; 12 bases map to TRBD2. The CDR3 length is 18 residues. Trimming took 0 bases from V and 0 from J; bases not matched to a gene: 5. The germline gives CDR1 SGHRS, CDR2 YFSETQ. The CDR3 sequence: CASSLGTSGDSSTDTQYF. The CDR3 nucleotides read TGCGCCAGCAGCTTGGGGACTAGCGGGGACTCTAGCACAGATACGCAGTATTTT.

V is TRBV28 and J is TRBJ1-1; maybe TRBD1 (5 bases). This CDR3 is 13 amino acids long. V was shortened by 2 bases and J by 13 bases, with 17 bases between the two germline ends. Germline V lookup: CDR1 MDHEN, CDR2 SYDVKM. The CDR3: CASSLEDTPYSFF. The CDR3 coding sequence is TGTGCCAGCAGTTTAGAGGACACCCCATACAGTTTCTTT.

The chain carries TRBV19 and TRBJ1-5; 12 positions match TRBD1. This CDR3 is 16 amino acids long. V was clipped by 3 bases and J by 12 bases; unmatched bases: 12. Germline V CDR1 and CDR2: LNHDA, SQIVND (reference sequence). The CDR3 DNA sequence: TGTGCCAGTAGTATGGGACAGGGGGCTCTTTCTACTCTCCAGCATTTT. The encoded protein is CASSMGQGALSTLQHF.

The V and J genes are TRBV7-9 and TRBJ2-2; 9 positions agree with TRBD1. In germline, CDR1 is SEHNR, CDR2 FQNEAQ (reference sequence). There are 18 residues in the CDR3. With 3 bases clipped from V and 5 bases from J, the junction kept 13 bases outside the gene matches. The CDR3 loop reads CASSFVGQGIWKTGELFF. Written as DNA, the CDR3 is TGTGCCAGCAGCTTTGTGGGACAGGGAATATGGAAGACCGGGGAGCTGTTTTTT.

The J gene is TRBJ2-3, the V gene TRBV5-4; possible D gene TRBD1, 5 bases. Germline lookup yields CDR1 SGHNT and CDR2 YYREEE (reference sequence). There are 15 residues in the CDR3. Between the trimmed V and J ends, which lost 2 bases and 2 bases, there was a span of 12 bases. The CDR3 reads CASSFIGDNTDTQYF. CDR3 coding DNA: TGTGCCAGCAGCTTTATAGGGGATAACACAGATACGCAGTATTTT. Drawing the rest from reference TRBV5-4 and TRBJ2-3, the complete variable domain is ETGVTQSPTHLIKTRGQQVTLRCSSQSGHNTVSWYQQALGQGPQFIFQYYREEENGRGNFPPRFSGLQFPNYSSELNVNALELDDSALYLCASSFIGDNTDTQYFGPGTRLTVL.

The V call is TRBV13, the J call TRBJ1-1; D unclear. Trimming took 3 bases from V and 4 from J, leaving 12 bases between them. The length of the CDR3 is 14 residues. Germline V CDR1 and CDR2: PRHDT, FYEKMQ (reference sequence). The CDR3 DNA is TGTGCCAGCAGCTTTACGGTGCCAGGCACTGAAGCTTTCTTT. Protein product: CASSFTVPGTEAFF.

This clone was recorded only once. The chain recombines TRBV19 with TRBJ1-4, with unresolved D. The length of the CDR3 is 13 residues. CDR1 and CDR2 (germline): LNHDA, SQIVND (reference sequence). Trimming shortened V by 5 bases and J by 8 bases, and 12 bases separated the two germline ends. The chain's CDR3 is CASSWREGEKLFF. CDR3 in DNA: TGTGCCAGTAGTTGGCGGGAGGGCGAAAAACTGTTTTTT.

The genes are TRBV7-9 and TRBJ1-1; 7 nucleotides line up with TRBD1. V dropped 4 bases and J dropped 8; count of bases not matched to a gene: 10. This CDR3 spans 14 amino acids. Germline-derived CDR1 and CDR2 are SEHNR and FQNEAQ (reference sequence). The CDR3 DNA follows: TGTGCCAGCAGCTCCCGAGGGGGGACAGCAGAAGCTTTCTTT. Its translation is CASSSRGGTAEAFF. Complete variable domain (other parts from reference TRBV7-9 and TRBJ1-1): DTGVSQNPRHKITKRGQNVTFRCDPISEHNRLYWYRQTLGQGPEFLTYFQNEAQLEKSRLLSDRFSAERPKGSFSTLEIQRTEQGDSAMYLCASSSRGGTAEAFFGQGTRLTVV.

J is TRBJ1-5 and V is TRBV11-2, with D perhaps TRBD1 (6 bases). The CDR3 has 15 residues. Per germline, CDR1 SGHAT and CDR2 FQNNGV. V was shortened by 4 bases and J by 3 bases, with 13 bases between the two germline ends. The chain's CDR3 is CASSSLQGVNQPQHF. CDR3 coding DNA: TGTGCCAGCAGCTCATTACAGGGTGTCAATCAGCCCCAGCATTTT. The full variable domain, with the rest looked up from reference TRBV11-2 and TRBJ1-5, is EAGVAQSPRYKIIEKRQSVAFWCNPISGHATLYWYQQILGQGPKLLIQFQNNGVVDDSQLPKDRFSAERLKGVDSTLKIQPAKLEDSAVYLCASSSLQGVNQPQHFGDGTRLSIL.

For the CDR3, the DNA is TGTGCCAGCTCACCGCGGGGGCTGGCTTATGGCTACACCTTC. Translating it yields CASSPRGLAYGYTF. The V and J genes are TRBV18 and TRBJ1-2, with a possible D match to TRBD1 (6 bases). Germline V CDR1 and CDR2: KGHSH, LQKENI. The length of the CDR3 is 14 residues. V lost 3 bases to trimming and J lost 5 bases, with 13 bases between them.

The chain employs TRBV28 and TRBJ2-2; 8 bases align to TRBD2. V was clipped by 1 base and J by 4 bases; unmatched bases: 5. Per the germline V gene, CDR1 is MDHEN and CDR2 is SYDVKM. The CDR3 has 16 amino acids. This CDR3 is CASSLYALAGTGELFF. The DNA of the CDR3 is TGTGCCAGCAGTTTATATGCGCTAGCGGGCACCGGGGAGCTGTTTTTT.

The chain joins TRBV28 to TRBJ2-1; 9 nucleotides align to TRBD2. This CDR3 is built from 17 residues. In germline, CDR1 is MDHEN, CDR2 SYDVKM. V lost 3 bases to trimming and J lost 3 bases; unmatched junction nucleotides: 9. The CDR3 bases are TGTGCCAGCAGTTTGGGACCGGGACTAGCCTTCTACAATGAGCAGTTCTTC. Translating it yields CASSLGPGLAFYNEQFF.

The chain joins TRBV5-1 to TRBJ1-4; TRBD1 matches 7 bases. In germline, CDR1 is SGHRS, CDR2 YFSETQ. This CDR3 is built from 16 residues. Unmatched junction bases numbered 12, after V lost 4 bases and J lost 6 bases. The CDR3 DNA sequence: TGCGCCAGCAGCCCAGGGACAGCCCTTGGGGATGAAAAACTGTTTTTT. Translating gives CASSPGTALGDEKLFF. Supplemented by reference TRBV5-1 and TRBJ1-4, the full variable domain reads KAGVTQTPRYLIKTRGQQVTLSCSPISGHRSVSWYQQTPGQGLQFLFEYFSETQRNKGNFPGRFSGRQFSNSRSEMNVSTLELGDSALYLCASSPGTALGDEKLFFGSGTQLSVL.

The chain has TRBV5-4 and TRBJ2-5, with a tentative D call TRBD2 (7 bases). The germline V and J ends were trimmed by 6 bases and 5 bases, with 17 bases remaining between them. The germline V gene encodes CDR1 SGHNT and CDR2 YYREEE (reference sequence). The CDR3 runs to 14 residues. CDR3 coding DNA: TGTGCCAGCACCCGAGGGGGGGCGCGGGAGACCCAGTACTTC. Protein: CASTRGGARETQYF.

The chain employs TRBV2 and TRBJ1-1, with no clear D. CDR3 size: 13 residues. V shed 4 bases and J shed 0 bases, with 6 bases lying between them. Germline-derived CDR1 and CDR2 are SNHLY and FYNNEI. CDR3 protein: CASSGQMNTEAFF. DNA of the CDR3: TGTGCCAGCAGTGGACAAATGAACACTGAAGCTTTCTTT.

The rearrangement joins TRBV14 to TRBJ1-2; D is ambiguous. CDR1 SGHDN and CDR2 FVKESK come from the germline V gene. V was pared by 0 bases and J by 3 bases, with 11 bases between. CDR3 length equals 15 residues. CDR3 DNA sequence: TGTGCCAGCAGCCAAGACCGAAACAAACACTATGGCTACACCTTC. Protein: CASSQDRNKHYGYTF.